This is a list of T cell receptor beta chains from one sample in a study of CD8 T cells in ankylosing spondylitis. In TCRdb, the 5' RACE reads were re-called with MiXCR into one record per CDR3 protein. The table shows around 540,000 distinct CDR3 sequences, with about an eighth occurring only once. The sample consisted of blood, either unsorted or a sorted T cell fraction (not recorded which). These receptors were taken from a male donor with ankylosing spondylitis. Both conserved end residues are part of each CDR3. The D gene is left open where the match is weak. Some rows have no size entry. The others give once, few or many, or a class for an expanded clone.

clone_size	j_call	d_call	v_call	cdr3_aa	cdr3_nt
-	TRBJ2-1	-	TRBV11-3	CASSPGPDYNEQFF	TGTGCCAGCAGCCCCGGCCCCGACTACAATGAGCAGTTCTTC
-	TRBJ1-2	-	TRBV20-1	CSADHGTPANYGYTF	TGCAGTGCGGACCACGGAACACCAGCTAACTATGGCTACACCTTC
once	TRBJ1-5	-	TRBV6-2/TRBV6-3	CASSYSGSYSNQPQHF	TGTGCCAGCAGTTATTCCGGATCTTATAGCAATCAGCCCCAGCATTTT
-	TRBJ2-1	TRBD1	TRBV3-1	CASSPTGTGGARQFF	TGTGCCAGCAGCCCGACCGGGACAGGGGGCGCGAGGCAGTTCTTC
-	TRBJ2-7	-	TRBV4-2	CASSPIEGGYEQYF	TGTGCCAGCAGCCCCATCGAGGGGGGTTACGAGCAGTACTTC
few	TRBJ1-6	-	TRBV14	CASSAQGESPLHF	TGTGCCAGCAGCGCGCAGGGAGAGTCACCCCTCCACTTT
-	TRBJ2-7	-	TRBV6-6	CVSSSSLAGEQYF	TGTGTCAGCAGTTCTTCCCTCGCCGGCGAGCAGTACTTC
few	TRBJ2-3	TRBD2	TRBV5-1	CASSWAGESTDTQYF	TGCGCCAGCAGCTGGGCGGGAGAGAGCACAGATACGCAGTATTTT
few	TRBJ2-1	-	TRBV11-3	CASSPPSAYEQFF	TGTGCCAGCAGCCCCCCTAGCGCCTATGAGCAGTTCTTC
-	TRBJ1-6	-	TRBV2	CASSEYLGSPLHF	TGTGCCAGCAGTGAATACTTAGGTTCACCCCTCCACTTT
many	TRBJ2-1	TRBD2	TRBV4-2	CASSQDRASGRGEQFF	TGTGCCAGCAGCCAAGATCGGGCTAGCGGGAGAGGTGAGCAGTTCTTC
-	TRBJ2-2	TRBD2	TRBV11-2	CASSLAPRGDTGELFF	TGTGCCAGCAGCTTAGCCCCCCGGGGGGACACCGGGGAGCTGTTTTTT
-	TRBJ1-1	-	TRBV6-1	CASSELGTEAFF	TGTGCCAGCAGTGAATTGGGCACTGAAGCTTTCTTT
few	TRBJ2-1	TRBD1	TRBV5-1	CASSLRIRGHGRNEQFF	TGCGCCAGCAGCTTACGGATCAGGGGGCATGGGCGCAATGAGCAGTTCTTC
-	TRBJ2-3	TRBD2	TRBV5-1	CASSLVAGEDTQYF	TGCGCCAGCAGCTTGGTGGCGGGAGAAGATACGCAGTATTTT
many	TRBJ2-3	TRBD2	TRBV7-9	CASSLKLAVTDTQYF	TGTGCCAGCAGCTTAAAACTAGCGGTCACAGATACGCAGTATTTT
few	TRBJ2-7	-	TRBV5-1	CASSRQDYEQYF	TGCGCCAGCAGTCGTCAAGACTACGAGCAGTACTTC
few	TRBJ2-1	-	TRBV14	CASSHHGGRFNEQFF	TGTGCCAGCAGCCACCACGGCGGGCGGTTTAATGAGCAGTTCTTC
-	TRBJ2-7	TRBD2	TRBV5-1	CASSLYGRAPSYEQYF	TGCGCCAGCAGCTTGTACGGGAGGGCACCGTCCTACGAGCAGTACTTC
few	TRBJ2-3	TRBD2	TRBV6-4	CASSTGTRDGTDTQYF	TGTGCCAGCAGTACCGGGACTAGAGATGGCACAGATACGCAGTATTTT
few	TRBJ1-2	TRBD1	TRBV7-9	CASSPALTGPLGYTF	TGTGCCAGCAGCCCTGCCCTGACAGGGCCTTTGGGCTACACCTTC
-	TRBJ2-2	-	TRBV30	CAWMGNTGELFF	TGTGCCTGGATGGGGAACACCGGGGAGCTGTTTTTT
-	TRBJ2-7	TRBD2	TRBV7-2	CASSFRLAGDNEQYF	TGTGCCAGCAGCTTCCGACTAGCGGGAGATAACGAGCAGTACTTC
-	TRBJ1-5	TRBD1	TRBV7-9	CASSFGGQSQPQHF	TGTGCCAGCAGCTTCGGGGGACAGAGTCAGCCCCAGCATTTT
many	TRBJ2-1	TRBD2	TRBV10-3	CAISESPTSGKGGEQFF	TGTGCCATCAGTGAGTCACCGACTAGCGGGAAAGGTGGTGAGCAGTTCTTC
few	TRBJ1-6	-	TRBV11-3	CASTTGTINSPLHF	TGTGCCAGCACCACCGGGACAATTAATTCACCCCTCCACTTT
-	TRBJ1-1	-	TRBV6-1	CASRISYIEAFF	TGTGCCAGCAGGATAAGTTATATCGAAGCTTTCTTT
-	TRBJ2-1	-	TRBV20-1	CSASTASYNEQFF	TGCAGTGCTAGCACAGCCTCCTACAATGAGCAGTTCTTC
few	TRBJ2-3	-	TRBV18	CASSRGPGTDTQYF	TGTGCCAGCTCACGGGGACCCGGCACAGATACGCAGTATTTT
few	TRBJ1-2	-	TRBV20-1	CSAPRREEESYGYTF	TGCAGTGCTCCCCGAAGGGAAGAGGAAAGTTATGGCTACACCTTC
few	TRBJ1-3	-	TRBV3-1	CASSLQHSGNTIYF	TGTGCCAGCAGCCTGCAACACTCTGGAAACACCATATATTTT
-	TRBJ2-1	TRBD2	TRBV11-2	CASSQDGGRTSTSWEQFF	TGTGCCAGCAGTCAAGATGGTGGGAGGACTAGTACCTCTTGGGAGCAGTTCTTC
-	TRBJ1-3	-	TRBV5-4	CASSLARQNSGNTIYF	TGTGCCAGCAGCTTGGCCCGACAGAACTCTGGAAACACCATATATTTT
-	TRBJ1-5	-	TRBV6-2/TRBV6-3	CASSPDGQGAQHF	TGTGCCAGCAGCCCGGACGGTCAAGGAGCCCAGCATTTT
-	TRBJ1-2	TRBD1	TRBV4-1	CASSQAGTGSTYGYTF	TGCGCCAGCAGCCAGGCCGGGACAGGGTCGACCTATGGCTACACCTTC
-	TRBJ2-2	TRBD2	TRBV12-3/TRBV12-4	CASTRTSIDTGELFF	TGTGCCAGCACCAGGACTAGCATTGACACCGGGGAGCTGTTTTTT
-	TRBJ2-1	-	TRBV12-3/TRBV12-4	CASSLIEGSSYNEQFF	TGTGCCAGCAGTTTAATAGAGGGGAGCTCCTACAATGAGCAGTTCTTC
many	TRBJ1-3	-	TRBV12-3/TRBV12-4	CASISFWGNTIYF	TGTGCCAGCATCTCGTTTTGGGGAAACACCATATATTTT
-	TRBJ1-1	-	TRBV7-9	CASSRQDLNTEAFF	TGTGCCAGCAGTCGACAGGACCTGAACACTGAAGCTTTCTTT
-	TRBJ2-7	-	TRBV14	CASSQDRTTNKQYF	TGTGCCAGCAGCCAAGATCGGACCACCAACAAGCAGTACTTC
-	TRBJ2-5	TRBD1	TRBV5-1	CASFRDRGQETQYF	TGCGCCAGCTTCCGGGACAGGGGGCAAGAGACCCAGTACTTC
few	TRBJ2-5	-	TRBV24-1	CATSDSGGLETQYF	TGTGCCACCAGTGATTCCGGTGGACTGGAGACCCAGTACTTC
many	TRBJ2-2	TRBD2	TRBV4-1	CASSQQKASGTGELFF	TGCGCCAGCAGCCAGCAGAAGGCTAGCGGCACCGGGGAGCTGTTTTTT
-	TRBJ2-4	-	TRBV10-3	CAISEQDIQYF	TGTGCCATCAGTGAACAGGACATTCAGTACTTC
-	TRBJ2-5	-	TRBV5-1	CVSKRGGAVETQYF	TGCGTCTCCAAAAGGGGGGGAGCAGTGGAGACCCAGTACTTC
few	TRBJ1-4	TRBD1	TRBV5-6	CASSSPGQPKLFF	TGTGCCAGCAGCTCACCGGGACAGCCAAAACTGTTTTTT